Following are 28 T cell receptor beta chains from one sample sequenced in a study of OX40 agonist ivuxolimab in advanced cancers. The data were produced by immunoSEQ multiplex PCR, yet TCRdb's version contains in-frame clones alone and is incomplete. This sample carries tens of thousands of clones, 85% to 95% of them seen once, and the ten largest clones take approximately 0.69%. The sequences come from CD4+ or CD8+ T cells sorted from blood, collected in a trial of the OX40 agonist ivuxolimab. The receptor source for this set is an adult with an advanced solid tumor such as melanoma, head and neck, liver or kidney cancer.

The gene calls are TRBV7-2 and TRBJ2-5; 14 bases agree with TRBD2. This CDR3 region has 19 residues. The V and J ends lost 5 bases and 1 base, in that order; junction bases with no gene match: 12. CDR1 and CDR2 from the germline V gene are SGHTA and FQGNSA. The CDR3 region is CASSTQTSGRAPAQETQYF. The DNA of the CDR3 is TGTGCCAGCAGCACCCAGACTAGCGGGAGGGCCCCGGCCCAAGAGACCCAGTACTTC.

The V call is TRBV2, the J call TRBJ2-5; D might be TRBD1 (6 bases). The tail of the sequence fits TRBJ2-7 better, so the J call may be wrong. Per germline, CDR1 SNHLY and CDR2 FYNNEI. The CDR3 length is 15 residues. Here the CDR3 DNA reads TGTGCCAGCAAATTCCTCCGAGACAGGCTCTACGAGCAGTACTTC. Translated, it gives CASKFLRDRLYEQYF.

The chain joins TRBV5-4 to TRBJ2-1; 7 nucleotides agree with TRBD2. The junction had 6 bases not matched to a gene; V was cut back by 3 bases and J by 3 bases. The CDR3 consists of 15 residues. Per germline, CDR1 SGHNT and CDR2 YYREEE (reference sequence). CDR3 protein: CASSSSSGIYNEQFF. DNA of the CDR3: TGTGCCAGCAGCTCCTCTAGCGGTATCTACAATGAGCAGTTCTTC.

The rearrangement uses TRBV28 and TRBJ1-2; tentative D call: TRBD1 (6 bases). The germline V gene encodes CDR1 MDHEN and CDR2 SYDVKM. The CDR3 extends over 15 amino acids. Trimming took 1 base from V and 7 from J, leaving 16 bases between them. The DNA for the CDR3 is TGTGCCAGCAGTTTATTGGACGCAGGGGTTGCTGGCTACACCTTC. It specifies CASSLLDAGVAGYTF.

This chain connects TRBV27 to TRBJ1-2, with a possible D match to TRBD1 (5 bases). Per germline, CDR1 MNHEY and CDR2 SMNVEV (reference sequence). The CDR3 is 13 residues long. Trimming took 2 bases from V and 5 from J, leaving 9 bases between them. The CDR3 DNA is TGTGCCAGCAGTTTAGCAGGGAAGTATGGCTACACCTTC. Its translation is CASSLAGKYGYTF.

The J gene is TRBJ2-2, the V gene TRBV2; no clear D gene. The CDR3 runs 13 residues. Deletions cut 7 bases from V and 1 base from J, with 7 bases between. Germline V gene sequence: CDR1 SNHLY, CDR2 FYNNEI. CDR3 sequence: CASTKENTGELFF. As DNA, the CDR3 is TGTGCCAGCACTAAGGAGAACACCGGGGAGCTGTTTTTT.

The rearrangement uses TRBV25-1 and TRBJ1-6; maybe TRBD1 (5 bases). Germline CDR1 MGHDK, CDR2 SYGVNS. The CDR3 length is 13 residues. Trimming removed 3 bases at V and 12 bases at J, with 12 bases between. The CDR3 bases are TGTGCCAGCAGTGATTTGGACACCCTACCCCTCCACTTT. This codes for CASSDLDTLPLHF.

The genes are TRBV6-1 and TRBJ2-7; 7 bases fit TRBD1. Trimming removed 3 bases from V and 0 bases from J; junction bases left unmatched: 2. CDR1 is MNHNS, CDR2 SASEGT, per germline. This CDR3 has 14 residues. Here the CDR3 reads CASSEDRSSYEQYF. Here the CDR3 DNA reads TGTGCCAGCAGTGAGGACAGGAGCTCCTACGAGCAGTACTTC.

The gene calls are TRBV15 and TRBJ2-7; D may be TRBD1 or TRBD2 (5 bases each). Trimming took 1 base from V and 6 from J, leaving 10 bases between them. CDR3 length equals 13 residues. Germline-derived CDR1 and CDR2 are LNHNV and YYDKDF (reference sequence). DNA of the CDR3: TGTGCCACCAGCAGAGCTCGGGGCCCCGAGCAGTACTTC. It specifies CATSRARGPEQYF.

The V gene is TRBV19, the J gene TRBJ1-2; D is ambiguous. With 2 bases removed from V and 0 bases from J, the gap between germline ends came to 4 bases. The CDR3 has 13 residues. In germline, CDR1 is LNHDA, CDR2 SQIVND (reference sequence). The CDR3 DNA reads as TGTGCCAGTAGTATACGTCCTAACTATGGCTACACCTTC. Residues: CASSIRPNYGYTF.

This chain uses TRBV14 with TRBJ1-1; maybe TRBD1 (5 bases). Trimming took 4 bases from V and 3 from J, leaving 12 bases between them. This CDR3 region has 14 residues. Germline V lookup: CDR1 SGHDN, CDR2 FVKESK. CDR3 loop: CASSRQMGDTEAFF. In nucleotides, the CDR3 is TGTGCCAGCAGCCGACAGATGGGGGACACTGAAGCTTTCTTT.

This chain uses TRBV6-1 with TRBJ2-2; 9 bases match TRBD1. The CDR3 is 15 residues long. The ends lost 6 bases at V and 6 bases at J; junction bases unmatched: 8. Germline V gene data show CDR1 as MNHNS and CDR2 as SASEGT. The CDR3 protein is CASRLTGGFAGELFF. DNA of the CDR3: TGTGCCAGCAGGCTGACAGGGGGGTTCGCCGGGGAGCTGTTTTTT.

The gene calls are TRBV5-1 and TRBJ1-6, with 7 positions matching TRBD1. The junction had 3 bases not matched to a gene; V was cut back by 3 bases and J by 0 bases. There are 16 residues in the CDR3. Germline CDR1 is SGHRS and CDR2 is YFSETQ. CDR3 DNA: TGCGCCAGCAGCTCGGGACAGAGCTCCTATAATTCACCCCTCCACTTT. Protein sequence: CASSSGQSSYNSPLHF.

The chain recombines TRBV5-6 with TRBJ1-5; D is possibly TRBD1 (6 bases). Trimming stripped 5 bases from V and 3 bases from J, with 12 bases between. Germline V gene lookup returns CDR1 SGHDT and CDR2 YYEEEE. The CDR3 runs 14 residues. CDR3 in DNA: TGTGCCAGCAGATCTCGACAGGACAATCAGCCCCAGCATTTT. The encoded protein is CASRSRQDNQPQHF.

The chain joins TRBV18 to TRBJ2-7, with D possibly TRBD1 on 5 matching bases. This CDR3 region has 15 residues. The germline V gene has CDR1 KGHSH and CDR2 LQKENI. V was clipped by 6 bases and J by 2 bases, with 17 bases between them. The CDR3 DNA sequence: TGTGCCAGCTCCCCCCAGGGTGGTTTAACCTACGAGCAGTACTTC. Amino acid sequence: CASSPQGGLTYEQYF.

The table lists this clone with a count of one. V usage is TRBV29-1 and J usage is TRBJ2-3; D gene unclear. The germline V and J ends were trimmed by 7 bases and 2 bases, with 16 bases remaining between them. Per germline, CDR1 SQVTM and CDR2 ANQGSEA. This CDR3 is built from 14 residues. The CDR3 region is CSGISGYLTDTQYF. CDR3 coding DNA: TGCAGCGGAATCAGTGGGTACCTCACAGATACGCAGTATTTT.

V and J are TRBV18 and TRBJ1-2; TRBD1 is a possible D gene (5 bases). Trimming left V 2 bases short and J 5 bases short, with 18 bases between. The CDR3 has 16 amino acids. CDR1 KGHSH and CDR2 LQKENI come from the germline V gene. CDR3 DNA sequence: TGTGCCAGCTCACCATTGCAGAGGGGTATGGAGTATGGCTACACCTTC. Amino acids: CASSPLQRGMEYGYTF.

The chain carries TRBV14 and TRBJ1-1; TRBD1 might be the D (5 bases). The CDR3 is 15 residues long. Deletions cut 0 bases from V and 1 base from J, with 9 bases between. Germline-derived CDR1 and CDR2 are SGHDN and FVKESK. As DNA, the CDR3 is TGTGCCAGCAGCCAAGATCCGAGGGGGAACACTGAAGCTTTCTTT. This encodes CASSQDPRGNTEAFF.

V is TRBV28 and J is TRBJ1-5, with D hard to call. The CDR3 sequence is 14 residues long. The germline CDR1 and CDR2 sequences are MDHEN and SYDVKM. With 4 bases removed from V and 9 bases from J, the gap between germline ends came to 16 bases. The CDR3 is CASSSGLLRGPQHF. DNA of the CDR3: TGTGCCAGCAGTTCCGGACTGTTGCGGGGGCCCCAGCATTTT.

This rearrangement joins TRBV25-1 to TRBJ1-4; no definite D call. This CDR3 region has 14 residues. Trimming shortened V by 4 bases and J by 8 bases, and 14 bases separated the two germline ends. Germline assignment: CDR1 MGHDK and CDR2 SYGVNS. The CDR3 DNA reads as TGTGCCAGCAGTGCTGCATCGAACGGGGAAAAACTGTTTTTT. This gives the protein CASSAASNGEKLFF.

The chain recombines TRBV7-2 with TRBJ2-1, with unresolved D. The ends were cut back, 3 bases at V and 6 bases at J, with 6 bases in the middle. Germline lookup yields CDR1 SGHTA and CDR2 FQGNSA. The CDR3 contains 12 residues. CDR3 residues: CASSFSSNEQFF. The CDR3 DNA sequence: TGTGCCAGCAGCTTTAGCTCCAATGAGCAGTTCTTC.

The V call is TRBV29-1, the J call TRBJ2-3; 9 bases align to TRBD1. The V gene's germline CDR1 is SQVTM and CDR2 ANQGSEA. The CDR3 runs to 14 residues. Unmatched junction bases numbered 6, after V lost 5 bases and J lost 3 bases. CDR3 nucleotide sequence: TGCAGCGTTAATACAGGGGGCAGGACAGATACGCAGTATTTT. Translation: CSVNTGGRTDTQYF.

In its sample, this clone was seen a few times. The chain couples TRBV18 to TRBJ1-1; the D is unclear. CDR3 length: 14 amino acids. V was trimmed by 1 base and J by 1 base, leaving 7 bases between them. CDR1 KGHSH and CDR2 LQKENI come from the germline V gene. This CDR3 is CASSPLPGNTEAFF. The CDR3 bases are TGTGCCAGCTCACCACTCCCAGGGAACACTGAAGCTTTCTTT. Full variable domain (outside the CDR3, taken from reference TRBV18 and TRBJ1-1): NAGVMQNPRHLVRRRGQEARLRCSPMKGHSHVYWYRQLPEEGLKFMVYLQKENIIDESGMPKERFSAEFPKEGPSILRIQQVVRGDSAAYFCASSPLPGNTEAFFGQGTRLTVV.

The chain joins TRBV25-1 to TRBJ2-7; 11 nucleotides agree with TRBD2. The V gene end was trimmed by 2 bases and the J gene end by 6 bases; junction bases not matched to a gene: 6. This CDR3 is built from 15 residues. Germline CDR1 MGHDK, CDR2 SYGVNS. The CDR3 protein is CASSELAGGPSEQYF. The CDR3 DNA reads TGTGCCAGCAGTGAACTAGCGGGGGGCCCATCCGAGCAGTACTTC.

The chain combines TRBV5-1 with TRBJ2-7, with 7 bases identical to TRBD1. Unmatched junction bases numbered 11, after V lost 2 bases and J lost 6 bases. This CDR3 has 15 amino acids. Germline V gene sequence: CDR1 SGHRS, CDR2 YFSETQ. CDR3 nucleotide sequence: TGCGCCAGCAGCTTAGAGGACAGGACGAGGGGCGAGCAGTACTTC. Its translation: CASSLEDRTRGEQYF.

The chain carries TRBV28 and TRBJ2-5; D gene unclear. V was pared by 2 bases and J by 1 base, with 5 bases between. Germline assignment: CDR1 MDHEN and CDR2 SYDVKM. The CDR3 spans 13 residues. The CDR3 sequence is CASSLHVQETQYF. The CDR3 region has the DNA TGTGCCAGCAGTTTACATGTCCAAGAGACCCAGTACTTC.

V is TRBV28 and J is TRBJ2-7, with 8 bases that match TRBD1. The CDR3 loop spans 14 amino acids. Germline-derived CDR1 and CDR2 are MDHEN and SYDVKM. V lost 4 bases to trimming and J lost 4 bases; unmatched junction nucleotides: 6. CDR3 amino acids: CASSSWDRPYEQYF. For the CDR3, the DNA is TGTGCCAGCAGTTCTTGGGACAGGCCTTACGAGCAGTACTTC.

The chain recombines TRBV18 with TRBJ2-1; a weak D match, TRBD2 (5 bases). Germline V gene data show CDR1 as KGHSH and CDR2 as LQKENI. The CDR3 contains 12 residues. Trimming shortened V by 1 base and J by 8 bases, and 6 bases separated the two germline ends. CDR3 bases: TGTGCCAGCTCACCACAGGGAGATGAGCAGTTCTTC. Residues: CASSPQGDEQFF.